This is a list of T cell receptor beta chains from one sample in a study of CD8 T cell repertoires and HIV-1 epitope variants. Assay: immunoSEQ multiplex PCR; the TCRdb copy retains only in-frame clones and omits some. The repertoire has roughly 6,000 clones, less than 75% of them found once; the top ten carry 41%. These receptors are not linked to any known antigen. Sequencing input: cultured CD8+ T cells derived from PBMCs. The receptors were sampled from a male donor with HIV. CDR3s include the opening cysteine and the closing phenylalanine or tryptophan. The D gene is left open where the match is weak. The size of a clone is reported for some rows only, either as once, few or many, or as a class for expanded clones.

d_call clone_size j_call v_call cdr3_aa cdr3_nt
. . TRBJ2-5 TRBV29-1 CSVVAETQYF TGCAGCGTCGTCGCAGAGACCCAGTACTTC
. . TRBJ2-7 TRBV15 CATRRDNSYEQYF TGTGCCACCAGGCGGGACAACTCCTACGAGCAGTACTTC
. . TRBJ2-1 TRBV28 CASRWTLTGNEQFF TGTGCCTCCCGTTGGACACTAACGGGGAATGAGCAGTTCTTC
TRBD2 . TRBJ2-3 TRBV7-9 CASSTSGNTDTQYF TGTGCCAGCAGCACTAGCGGCAACACAGATACGCAGTATTTT
. few TRBJ2-7 TRBV7-7 CASSLTWGNEQYF TGTGCTAGCAGCTTAACCTGGGGAAACGAGCAGTACTTC
. . TRBJ2-7 TRBV13 CASSLRAGEQYF TGTGCCAGCAGCTTACGAGCGGGCGAGCAGTACTTC
TRBD2 . TRBJ2-1 TRBV28 CASNSGTSGSSEQFF TGTGCCAGCAACTCCGGGACTAGCGGGAGTAGTGAGCAGTTCTTC
. . TRBJ2-1 TRBV15 CATSSRLGGALVEQFF TGTGCCACCAGCAGTCGCCTCGGGGGCGCATTGGTGGAGCAGTTCTTC
TRBD1 once TRBJ1-2 TRBV14 CASSQAGQVYGYTF TGTGCCAGCAGCCAGGCCGGACAGGTCTATGGCTACACCTTC
TRBD1 . TRBJ2-5 TRBV7-9 CASRLTWDRGPETQYF TGTGCCAGCCGCCTAACGTGGGACAGGGGGCCCGAGACCCAGTACTTC
TRBD2 . TRBJ2-1 TRBV7-9 CASSSDGTSNEQFF TGTGCCAGCAGCTCCGACGGGACTAGCAATGAGCAGTTCTTC
. . TRBJ2-2 TRBV28 CASLTGNTGELFF TGTGCCAGTTTGACAGGGAACACCGGGGAGCTGTTTTTT
. . TRBJ2-7 TRBV29-1 CSVVGEFMGEQYF TGCAGCGTTGTGGGGGAATTTATGGGCGAGCAGTACTTC
. . TRBJ1-1 TRBV15 CATGRQVNTEAFF TGTGCCACCGGACGACAGGTGAACACTGAAGCTTTCTTT
. once TRBJ1-1 TRBV10-3 CATQDHTNTEAFF TGTGCCACCCAAGACCATACGAACACTGAAGCTTTCTTT
TRBD2 . TRBJ2-1 TRBV6-5 CASSYSPSGSRNEQFF TGTGCCAGCAGTTACTCACCTAGCGGGAGTAGGAATGAGCAGTTCTTC
. . TRBJ2-7 TRBV6-5 CASSSGLVTYEQYF TGTGCCAGCAGCTCGGGACTTGTGACCTACGAGCAGTACTTC
. . TRBJ2-7 TRBV28 CAVTGSLEQYF TGTGCCGTAACAGGGTCGCTCGAGCAGTACTTC
. . TRBJ1-3 TRBV4-2 CASSQDRSSGNTIYF TGTGCCAGCAGCCAAGACAGGAGCTCTGGAAACACCATATATTTT
. . TRBJ1-1 TRBV2 CASRAANTEAFF TGTGCCAGCAGAGCGGCGAACACTGAAGCTTTCTTT
TRBD2 . TRBJ2-7 TRBV2 CASSGLAEKGEQYF TGTGCCAGCAGTGGACTAGCGGAGAAGGGCGAGCAGTACTTC
TRBD2 few TRBJ2-7 TRBV28 CASSPTGGTYEQYF TGTGCCAGCAGTCCCACGGGGGGTACCTACGAGCAGTACTTC
. few TRBJ2-2 TRBV6-4 CASNWPDTGELFF TGTGCCAGCAACTGGCCGGACACCGGGGAGCTGTTTTTT
. . TRBJ2-7 TRBV5-4 CASSFQGGSEQYF TGTGCCAGCAGCTTCCAGGGGGGATCCGAGCAGTACTTC
TRBD1 . TRBJ1-1 TRBV19 CASSPHRDRDTEAFF TGTGCTAGTAGCCCTCACCGGGACAGGGACACTGAAGCTTTCTTT
TRBD1 . TRBJ2-2 TRBV5-6 CASSVMGQAWTGELFF TGTGCCAGCAGCGTTATGGGACAGGCTTGGACCGGGGAGCTGTTTTTT
. few TRBJ1-4 TRBV30 CAWNIGMTNEKLFF TGTGCCTGGAATATTGGTATGACTAATGAAAAACTGTTTTTT
. few TRBJ1-5 TRBV19 CASTSWGASNQPQHF TGTGCCAGCACATCATGGGGCGCGAGCAATCAGCCCCAGCATTTT
. . TRBJ2-3 TRBV19 CASSTGQTSTDTQYF TGTGCCAGTAGTACAGGGCAGACTAGCACAGATACGCAGTATTTT
TRBD2 . TRBJ2-1 TRBV27 CASIRPGLGREQFF TGTGCCAGCATTCGACCGGGACTAGGCCGTGAGCAGTTCTTC
. . TRBJ2-3 TRBV10-3 CAISERAADTQYF TGTGCCATCAGTGAGAGGGCCGCAGATACGCAGTATTTT
TRBD1 . TRBJ1-1 TRBV19 CASSIRTGVGTEAFF TGTGCCAGTAGTATTCGGACAGGGGTAGGCACTGAAGCTTTCTTT
. . TRBJ2-7 TRBV29-1 CSVVPPTRPFRDLSFLVEQYF TGCAGCGTTGTCCCACCTACTCGCCCCTTCAGGGATCTGTCCTTTTTGGTCGAGCAGTACTTC
. . TRBJ2-3 TRBV14 CASSQEMGTDTQYF TGTGCCAGCAGCCAAGAGATGGGCACAGATACGCAGTATTTT
. once TRBJ2-5 TRBV5-1 CASGRLPEETQYF TGCGCCAGCGGCAGGCTACCCGAAGAGACCCAGTACTTC
. . TRBJ2-1 TRBV27 CASSIASRNEQFF TGTGCCAGCAGTATTGCTAGTAGGAATGAGCAGTTCTTC
. . TRBJ1-5 TRBV9 CASSVSGDNQPQHF TGTGCCAGCAGCGTTTCAGGGGATAATCAGCCCCAGCATTTT
TRBD2 few TRBJ2-3 TRBV7-6 CASSLDSGREADTQYF TGTGCCAGCAGCTTAGACTCTGGGCGGGAGGCAGATACGCAGTATTTT
. . TRBJ2-3 TRBV7-2 CASSFSGGGDTQYF TGTGCCAGCAGCTTTTCGGGGGGCGGAGATACGCAGTATTTT
TRBD1 . TRBJ2-1 TRBV5-1 CASSYDGQALEQFF TGCGCCAGCAGCTACGACGGACAGGCCTTGGAGCAGTTCTTC
. few TRBJ1-1 TRBV14 CASSQTNTEAFF TGTGCCAGCAGCCAGACGAACACTGAAGCTTTCTTT
. once TRBJ2-2 TRBV7-2 CASSFRPGGGANTGELFF TGTGCCAGCAGCTTTAGACCCGGGGGCGGGGCGAACACCGGGGAGCTGTTTTTT
TRBD2 . TRBJ2-1 TRBV28 CASSFPRMGGPIEQFF TGTGCCAGCAGTTTCCCTAGGATGGGAGGGCCGATTGAGCAGTTCTTC
. . TRBJ1-4 TRBV2 CASSVAYPREKLFF TGTGCCAGCAGTGTCGCATACCCTAGGGAAAAACTGTTTTTT
. . TRBJ2-2 TRBV11-3 CASSLLAIGELFF TGTGCCAGCAGCTTACTAGCGATCGGGGAGCTGTTTTTT
TRBD1 . TRBJ2-1 TRBV7-9 CASSPTGASYNEQFF TGTGCCAGCAGCCCGACAGGGGCCTCCTACAATGAGCAGTTCTTC